Sequencing of this TCR beta chain was carried out in a study of T cell responses to AZD1222 COVID-19 vaccine. With 1 base clipped from V and 0 bases from J, the junction kept 8 bases outside the gene matches. Germline lookup yields CDR1 MGHRA and CDR2 YSYEKL. CDR3 length: 18 residues. Profiled with immunoSEQ multiplex PCR; TCRdb holds only in-frame clones, not every one. The sample consists of more than 140,000 clones, around nine tenths of them appearing once. There are a few counts of this clone. This sequence joins TRBV4-1 and TRBJ2-7; 11 bases align to TRBD2. This specimen was peripheral blood, taken on day 0 of AZD1222 vaccination. The sequence came from an adult in good health. CDR3 region: CASSQAWASGRNSYEQYF. CDR3 nucleotide sequence: TGCGCCAGCAGCCAAGCGTGGGCTAGCGGGAGGAACTCCTACGAGCAGTACTTC.